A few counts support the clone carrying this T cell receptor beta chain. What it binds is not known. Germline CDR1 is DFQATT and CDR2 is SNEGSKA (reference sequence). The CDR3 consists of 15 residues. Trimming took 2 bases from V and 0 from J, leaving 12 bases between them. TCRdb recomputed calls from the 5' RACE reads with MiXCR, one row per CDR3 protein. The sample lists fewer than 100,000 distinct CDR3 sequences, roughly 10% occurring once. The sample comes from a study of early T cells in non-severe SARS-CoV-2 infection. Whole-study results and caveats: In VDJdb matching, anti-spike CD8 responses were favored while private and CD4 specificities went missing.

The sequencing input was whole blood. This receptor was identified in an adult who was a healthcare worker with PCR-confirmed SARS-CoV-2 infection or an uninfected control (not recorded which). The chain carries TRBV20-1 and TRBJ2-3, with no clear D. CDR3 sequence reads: CSARYVRSSTDTQYF. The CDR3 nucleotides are TGCAGTGCTAGATACGTCAGATCTAGCACAGATACGCAGTATTTT.